This T cell receptor (beta chain) comes out of a study of blood T cell repertoires in COVID-19. Study background: Acute-phase and convalescent COVID-19 samples originated in the United States, Italy and Spain. Nucleic acid was either cDNA or gDNA, and it came from T cells, B-cell-depleted T cells, or PBMCs.

V was pared by 0 bases and J by 4 bases, with 8 bases of the junction left unmatched. CDR3 length: 16 residues. Germline CDR1 reads SGHDT; CDR2 reads YYEEEE. Authors' processing steps: Estimation of nucleated cell counts relied on the amplification of reference gene primers. Sequencing used immunoSEQ multiplex PCR; TCRdb keeps in-frame clones, though not all of them. V and J calls plus clone size are reproduced from that table; the DNA served to infer D and trimming. The top ten clones hold over 2% of a sample with fewer than 250,000 clones, roughly 90% of them seen once. Source material: peripheral blood. The source of this sequence is a woman in her 50s with acute or convalescent COVID-19. The chain links TRBV5-6 to TRBJ2-7; 9 bases line up with TRBD2. Here the CDR3 reads CASSLARLAGVYEQYF. The DNA for the CDR3 is TGTGCCAGCAGCTTGGCTCGGTTAGCGGGAGTATACGAGCAGTACTTC.